This is a list of T cell receptor beta chains from one sample in a study of blood T cells in healthy people across ages. TCRdb fed the 5' RACE reads into MiXCR, producing one record per CDR3 protein. The profile shows about 1.6 million distinct CDR3 sequences, roughly 32% of them singletons. Sequencing input: blood. These receptors all come from a woman in her 30s in good health. CDR3s include the opening cysteine and the closing phenylalanine or tryptophan. A D gene is named only where the DNA matches it firmly. Rows may omit the clone size; those that give it use once, few, many or a size class.

NA	TRBV4-1	TRBJ2-3	NA	TGCGCCAGCAGCCAGACATTCGGGAACCCGGACAGACGCACAGATACGCAGTATTTT	CASSQTFGNPDRRTDTQYF
NA	TRBV30	TRBJ1-1	NA	TGTGCCTGGAGTGGGTGGGGGGCCACTGAAGCTTTCTTT	CAWSGWGATEAFF
TRBD2	TRBV7-9	TRBJ2-1	few	TGTGCCAGCAGCTCCTTGCGGGGGGGCGTAAATGAGCAGTTCTTC	CASSSLRGGVNEQFF
TRBD2	TRBV20-1	TRBJ2-5	NA	TGCAGTGCTAGGTACCTAGCGGGAGATCGGGGGCAGTACTTC	CSARYLAGDRGQYF
TRBD2	TRBV25-1	TRBJ2-7	few	TGTGCCAGCAGTGTCTCGACGGGGCAGCCTAGCGGGAGCTACGAGCAGTACTTC	CASSVSTGQPSGSYEQYF
NA	TRBV2	TRBJ1-1	NA	TGTGCCAGCAGCGTCCATTTTAAGGACACTGAAGCTTTCTTT	CASSVHFKDTEAFF
NA	TRBV4-1	TRBJ2-1	many	TGCGCCAGCAGCCAAGAAGGGGCTCAGGGTTACAATGAGCAGTTCTTC	CASSQEGAQGYNEQFF
NA	TRBV15	TRBJ2-7	few	TGTGCCACCAGCCCCGGGAAGGGGGACTCCTACGAGCAGTACTTC	CATSPGKGDSYEQYF
NA	TRBV3-1	TRBJ1-2	NA	TGTGCCAGCAGCCCCCCGGGGGGCCTCAATGGCTACACCTTC	CASSPPGGLNGYTF
TRBD1	TRBV7-9	TRBJ2-3	few	TGTGCCAGCAGCTTCGGGACAGGAGCCAGTACAGATACGCAGTATTTT	CASSFGTGASTDTQYF
NA	TRBV27	TRBJ1-5	NA	TGTGCCAGCAGTTTAACCTACACACAGGGACGGAGCCCCTATAGCAATCAGCCCCAGCATTTT	CASSLTYTQGRSPYSNQPQHF
NA	TRBV7-9	TRBJ1-1	NA	TGTGCCAGCAGCTTCGGGCCCCAGGGGAACACTGAAGCTTTCTTT	CASSFGPQGNTEAFF
NA	TRBV28	TRBJ1-5	NA	TGTGCCAGCGGTACAGAAGATCAGCCCCAGCATTTT	CASGTEDQPQHF
NA	TRBV20-1	TRBJ2-5	NA	TGCAGTGCCTCGAATCCCGCTGGCCAGTACTTC	CSASNPAGQYF
NA	TRBV2	TRBJ2-1	NA	TGTGCCAGCAGTGAATACGGGGGTGGGGACTTCGCATACCGCAATGAATTGAGGGAGCAGTTCTTC	CASSEYGGGDFAYRNELREQFF
NA	TRBV25-1	TRBJ2-5	few	TGTGCCAGCAGTGAACCACTCGCGGGCAGCGGGACCCAGTACTTC	CASSEPLAGSGTQYF
TRBD1	TRBV29-1	TRBJ1-4	NA	TGCAGCGTGACAGGGAAGGACCCAACTAATGAAAAACTGTTTTTT	CSVTGKDPTNEKLFF
NA	TRBV20-1	TRBJ1-1	NA	TGCAGTGCCTGGGGGGCAGTGAACACTGAAGCTTTCTTT	CSAWGAVNTEAFF
NA	TRBV6-5	TRBJ2-1	few	TGTGCCAGCAGTTACCTGGAGTGGGGGGAGCAGTTCTTC	CASSYLEWGEQFF
NA	TRBV3-1	TRBJ1-2	few	TGTGCCAGCAGCCAAGGACGCAGGGCTAACTATGGCTACACCTTC	CASSQGRRANYGYTF
TRBD1	TRBV2	TRBJ1-5	NA	TGTGCCAGCGCAGGGACAGCTCTCAATCAGCCCCAGCATTTT	CASAGTALNQPQHF
TRBD1	TRBV10-3	TRBJ1-5	NA	TGTGCCATCAAATTCGACAGGGATCAGCCCCAGCATTTT	CAIKFDRDQPQHF
TRBD1	TRBV20-1	TRBJ2-7	many	TGCAGTGCTAGTTCTACAGGGGGCCACGAGCAGTACTTC	CSASSTGGHEQYF
TRBD1	TRBV3-1	TRBJ1-5	few	TGTGCCAGCAGCCAACAGGGGGGCAATCAGCCCCAGCATTTT	CASSQQGGNQPQHF
NA	TRBV7-9	TRBJ2-7	NA	TGTGCCAGCACCCAGAAGGGCGCGGATACCTACGAGCAGTACTTC	CASTQKGADTYEQYF
TRBD2	TRBV2	TRBJ2-1	NA	TGTGCCAGCAGTAGAACTAGCGGGAGAAACAATGAGCAGTTCTTC	CASSRTSGRNNEQFF
NA	TRBV7-2	TRBJ1-2	many	TGTGCCAGCAGCTTAGATACCGGGAGTGGTGGCTATGGCTACACCTTC	CASSLDTGSGGYGYTF
TRBD2	TRBV7-2	TRBJ2-7	NA	TGTGCCAGCAGCCCCCCTCCCCTAGCGGGGGCCCAGTACTTC	CASSPPPLAGAQYF
NA	TRBV7-8	TRBJ2-1	NA	TGTGCCAGCAGCTTAGGGGGTCCGGGCAGTATATGGGATGAGCAGTTCTTC	CASSLGGPGSIWDEQFF
NA	TRBV6-5	TRBJ2-1	few	TGTGCCAGCAGCTTCGTTCCGGGATCCTACAATGAGCAGTTCTTC	CASSFVPGSYNEQFF
TRBD2	TRBV4-1	TRBJ2-3	many	TGCGCCAGCAGCCAACGAGCGGGGGGGCCTGATACGCAGTATTTT	CASSQRAGGPDTQYF
TRBD1	TRBV2	TRBJ2-5	few	TGTGCCAGCAGTATAGGGGGCGAAGAGACCCAGTACTTC	CASSIGGEETQYF
NA	TRBV7-9	TRBJ2-1	NA	TGTGCCAGCAGCTTGAGTATTGGTAGTGAGCAGTTCTTC	CASSLSIGSEQFF
NA	TRBV5-4	TRBJ2-5	NA	TGTGCCAGCAGCAAGGACATGGAGGAGACCCAGTACTTC	CASSKDMEETQYF
TRBD1	TRBV29-1	TRBJ1-1	NA	TGCAGCGTTGAAATAGACAGGGGCACTGAAGCTTTCTTT	CSVEIDRGTEAFF
NA	TRBV9	TRBJ2-3	NA	TGTGCCAGCAGCGTAGAGGTTTGGGGGACCACAGATACGCAGTATTTT	CASSVEVWGTTDTQYF
TRBD1	TRBV28	TRBJ1-2	NA	TGTGCCAGCACCGCGAACAGGGGGCTGGGTGGCTACACCTTC	CASTANRGLGGYTF
NA	TRBV3-1	TRBJ2-3	few	TGTGCCAGCAGCCAAGCCAGGCGAGATACGCAGTATTTT	CASSQARRDTQYF
NA	TRBV5-1	TRBJ1-4	few	TGCGCCAGCAGCTTTTCGCCAGGGATCGCTAGTGAAAAACTGTTTTTT	CASSFSPGIASEKLFF
NA	TRBV4-1	TRBJ2-3	many	TGCGCCAGCAGCCTAAACATCGGAAGCACAGATACGCAGTATTTT	CASSLNIGSTDTQYF
NA	TRBV5-6	TRBJ2-5	NA	TGTGCCAGCAGCTTGCTTCGGTTTCAAGAGACCCAGTACTTC	CASSLLRFQETQYF
TRBD2	TRBV27	TRBJ2-3	few	TGTGCCAGCAGTTTAGGCCCAGCGGGATTAGCAGATACGCAGTATTTT	CASSLGPAGLADTQYF
NA	TRBV4-2	TRBJ2-1	many	TGTGCCAGCAGCCAAGATTACGGGGGTCCGGGCGAGCAGTTCTTC	CASSQDYGGPGEQFF
NA	TRBV4-2	TRBJ2-1	NA	TGTGCCAGCAGCCAAACAAAACACATACCTGAGCAGTTCTTC	CASSQTKHIPEQFF
NA	TRBV12-3/TRBV12-4	TRBJ2-4	NA	TGTGCCAGCAGTCCGCAGGGGCCTGTAGCCAAAAACATTCAGTACTTC	CASSPQGPVAKNIQYF
NA	TRBV7-9	TRBJ2-2	NA	TGTGCCAGCAGCTTAGGAGGGATAGTCACCGGGGAGCTGTTTTTT	CASSLGGIVTGELFF
NA	TRBV6-1	TRBJ1-5	few	TGTGCCAGCAGTGAGGGATCAGGTCAGCCCCAGCATTTT	CASSEGSGQPQHF
TRBD2	TRBV20-1	TRBJ2-5	many	TGCAGTGCTAGCCGAACTAGCGGGGGGAGAGAGACCCAGTACTTC	CSASRTSGGRETQYF
TRBD2	TRBV6-1	TRBJ2-7	NA	TGTGCCAGCAGTGAAAAACTAGCGGGGACGAACGAGCAGTACTTC	CASSEKLAGTNEQYF
TRBD1	TRBV20-1	TRBJ2-7	NA	TGCAGTGCTTACTATCCGGGACAGCCAACCGAGCAGTACTTC	CSAYYPGQPTEQYF
TRBD2	TRBV6-2/TRBV6-3	TRBJ2-7	NA	TGTGCCAGCCACCTAGCGGGCCTCTCCTACGGGCAGTACTTC	CASHLAGLSYGQYF